Listed here are 26 T cell receptor beta chains from one sample, sequenced in a study of blood T cell repertoires in COVID-19. Sequencing was performed with immunoSEQ multiplex PCR; in TCRdb, only in-frame clones are kept and a portion is missing. The sample contains over 150,000 clones, about four fifths of which appear only once. The material sequenced was peripheral blood. Receptors originate from a woman older than 75 with acute or convalescent COVID-19.

The chain combines TRBV20-1 with TRBJ2-5; D ambiguous. The germline V and J ends were trimmed by 5 bases and 5 bases, with 9 bases remaining between them. The CDR3 loop spans 11 amino acids. CDR1 and CDR2 from the germline V gene are DFQATT and SNEGSKA (reference sequence). The CDR3 region is CSALTGETQYF. DNA for the CDR3: TGCAGTGCTCTCACCGGGGAGACCCAGTACTTC.

V and J are TRBV6-4 and TRBJ2-2; 7 nucleotides line up with TRBD2. CDR3 length: 16 amino acids. J was trimmed by 1 base and V by 0 bases; bases with no gene match: 2. The germline V gene has CDR1 MRHNA and CDR2 SNTAGT. The CDR3 loop reads CASSDSGRGNTGELFF. CDR3 nucleotides: TGTGCCAGCAGTGACTCAGGGAGGGGGAACACCGGGGAGCTGTTTTTT.

The chain is built from TRBV7-6 and TRBJ2-5, with a possible D match to TRBD1 (5 bases). The V end was cut by 5 bases, the J end by 4 bases, with 11 bases between. Germline CDR1 is SGHVS and CDR2 is FNYEAQ. The CDR3 has 13 amino acids. CDR3 amino acids: CASSLAGAETQYF. The CDR3 nucleotides read TGTGCCAGCAGCCTTGCTGGGGCAGAGACCCAGTACTTC.

The chain joins TRBV5-5 to TRBJ1-3; D not resolved. Trimming left V 3 bases short and J 1 base short, with 11 bases between. CDR3 length equals 15 residues. In germline, CDR1 is SGHKS, CDR2 YYEKEE (reference sequence). In DNA form, the CDR3 reads TGTGCCAGCAGCTCGACTCCGGGTTCTGGAAACACCATATATTTT. It encodes CASSSTPGSGNTIYF.

The V gene is TRBV18, the J gene TRBJ1-4; 8 positions match TRBD1. V dropped 8 bases and J dropped 7; count of bases not matched to a gene: 9. The CDR3 length is 14 residues. Germline V gene data show CDR1 as KGHSH and CDR2 as LQKENI. The CDR3 reads CASAQGQGSEKLFF. CDR3 bases: TGTGCCAGCGCCCAAGGACAGGGTAGTGAAAAACTGTTTTTT.

The V call is TRBV7-2, the J call TRBJ2-3; 14 nucleotides match TRBD2. The CDR3 covers 16 residues. Per germline, CDR1 SGHTA and CDR2 FQGNSA. The V and J ends lost 5 bases and 3 bases, in that order; junction bases with no gene match: 4. The CDR3 here is CASSIGLAGGTDTQYF. DNA for the CDR3: TGTGCCAGCAGCATAGGACTAGCGGGAGGTACAGATACGCAGTATTTT.

This chain connects TRBV5-6 to TRBJ1-1, with D maybe TRBD1 (5 bases). The CDR3 is 13 amino acids. The V and J ends lost 5 bases and 2 bases respectively, with 10 bases between them. Germline V gene lookup returns CDR1 SGHDT and CDR2 YYEEEE. The CDR3 loop is CASRRTLNTEAFF. CDR3 nucleotides: TGTGCCAGCAGACGGACACTCAACACTGAAGCTTTCTTT.

This clone was found many times. J is TRBJ2-7 and V is TRBV6-5; TRBD2 agrees at 7 bases. V lost 2 bases and J lost 7; bases outside the gene matches: 14. CDR3 length: 16 amino acids. Germline CDR1 is MNHEY and CDR2 is SVGAGI. CDR3 loop: CASSYAQSSGLGEQYF. The CDR3 DNA follows: TGTGCCAGCAGTTACGCCCAGTCTAGCGGTCTGGGGGAGCAGTACTTC.

In this sample, this clone turned up once. The chain has TRBV6-6 and TRBJ1-5; 8 bases are shared with TRBD1. The CDR3 loop spans 14 amino acids. The ends lost 7 bases at V and 4 bases at J; junction bases unmatched: 6. Germline CDR1 is MNHNY and CDR2 is SVGAGI (reference sequence). CDR3 protein: CASTGTGGNQPQHF. The CDR3 nucleotides read TGTGCCAGCACCGGGACAGGCGGAAATCAGCCCCAGCATTTT.

V gene TRBV9 combines with J gene TRBJ2-7, with D possibly TRBD2 on 5 matching bases. The CDR3 loop spans 15 amino acids. Germline CDR1 reads SGDLS; CDR2 reads YYNGEE. V dropped 1 base and J dropped 0 bases, with 11 bases sitting between them. CDR3: CASSVSAAGSYEQYF. For the CDR3, the DNA is TGTGCCAGCAGCGTAAGTGCGGCGGGCTCCTACGAGCAGTACTTC. The entire variable domain, with the rest obtained from reference TRBV9 and TRBJ2-7, is as follows: DSGVTQTPKHLITATGQRVTLRCSPRSGDLSVYWYQQSLDQGLQFLIQYYNGEERAKGNILERFSAQQFPDLHSELNLSSLELGDSALYFCASSVSAAGSYEQYFGPGTRLTVT.

The CDR3 region has the DNA TGTGCCAGCAGCGTGGGAGGGACAAATCAGCCCCAGCATTTT. It yields the protein CASSVGGTNQPQHF. This sequence joins TRBV5-6 and TRBJ1-5; D is perhaps TRBD1 (6 bases). CDR1 SGHDT and CDR2 YYEEEE come from the germline V gene. The CDR3 spans 14 residues. V shed 4 bases and J shed 4 bases, with 12 bases lying between them. Full variable domain (rest looked up from reference TRBV5-6 and TRBJ1-5): DAGVTQSPTHLIKTRGQQVTLRCSPKSGHDTVSWYQQALGQGPQFIFQYYEEEERQRGNFPDRFSGHQFPNYSSELNVNALLLGDSALYLCASSVGGTNQPQHFGDGTRLSIL.

CDR3 coding DNA: TGTGCCAGCAGCCGCCTAGCGGGGGGAGTCACAGATACGCAGTATTTT. This gives the protein CASSRLAGGVTDTQYF. J is TRBJ2-3 and V is TRBV6-2 or TRBV6-3; 11 nucleotides agree with TRBD2. V trimming: 6 bases; J trimming: 2 bases; junction bases outside the gene matches: 7. Germline V lookup: CDR1 MNHEY, CDR2 SVGEGT. The CDR3 is 16 residues long.

This clone appeared once. The chain combines TRBV6-1 with TRBJ1-5; D uncertain. V lost 0 bases and J 7 bases, leaving 10 bases between the germline ends. The CDR3 sequence is 14 residues long. CDR1 is MNHNS, CDR2 SASEGT, per germline. DNA of the CDR3: TGTGCCAGCAGTGAAGCAGCGGGATTCCAGCCCCAGCATTTT. Translated, it gives CASSEAAGFQPQHF.

This chain joins TRBV9 and TRBJ2-5; no firm D call. Trimming pared 0 bases from V and 5 bases from J, leaving 8 bases between. The germline gives CDR1 SGDLS, CDR2 YYNGEE. The CDR3 contains 13 residues. The CDR3 sequence: CASSVEPVETQYF. CDR3 in DNA: TGTGCCAGCAGCGTAGAGCCCGTTGAGACCCAGTACTTC.

CDR3 nucleotides: TGTGCCAGCAGTTACTCGGGCAGCTCCTATAATTCACCCCTCCACTTT. Its translation: CASSYSGSSYNSPLHF. The chain links TRBV6-5 to TRBJ1-6; unclear D gene. The germline V gene encodes CDR1 MNHEY and CDR2 SVGAGI. The CDR3 totals 16 residues. With 0 bases removed from V and 0 bases from J, the gap between germline ends came to 6 bases.

V and J are TRBV28 and TRBJ1-6; 10 bases agree with TRBD1. Losses at the gene ends were 5 bases for V and 13 bases for J; bases not matched to a gene: 11. The CDR3 sequence is 15 residues long. Germline CDR1 is MDHEN and CDR2 is SYDVKM. This CDR3 reads CASSREGTGDFPLHF. DNA of the CDR3: TGTGCCAGCAGTCGTGAAGGGACAGGGGACTTCCCCCTCCACTTT. Full variable domain (remainder filled in from reference TRBV28 and TRBJ1-6): DVKVTQSSRYLVKRTGEKVFLECVQDMDHENMFWYRQDPGLGLRLIYFSYDVKMKEKGDIPEGYSVSREKKERFSLILESASTNQTSMYLCASSREGTGDFPLHFGNGTRLTVT.

The chain has TRBV11-3 and TRBJ1-5; a possible D gene is TRBD1 (5 bases). The germline V gene has CDR1 SGHNT and CDR2 YENEEA. The CDR3 totals 14 residues. The V end lost 3 bases, the J end lost 8 bases, and 14 bases lay between the germline ends. Written as DNA, the CDR3 is TGTGCCAGCAGCTTTTCCCCAGGGAATAAGCCCCAGCATTTT. Its translation is CASSFSPGNKPQHF.

The genes are TRBV6-2 or TRBV6-3 and TRBJ2-5; the match to TRBD2 covers 7 bases. This CDR3 is built from 15 residues. Trimming cost V 2 bases and J 1 base; bases outside gene matches: 4. CDR1 is MNHEY and CDR2 is SVGEGT in the germline V gene. CDR3 protein: CASSYPWGGQETQYF. In DNA, the CDR3 is TGTGCCAGCAGTTACCCTTGGGGGGGCCAAGAGACCCAGTACTTC.

The rearrangement links TRBV19 to TRBJ1-2, with 9 positions matching TRBD1. The germline V gene encodes CDR1 LNHDA and CDR2 SQIVND (reference sequence). J gave up 7 bases and V 5 bases, and 5 bases lay outside the gene matches. The CDR3 is 13 amino acids. The CDR3 loop is CASSFDRGSGYTF. The DNA of the CDR3 is TGTGCCAGTAGTTTCGACAGGGGGTCTGGCTACACCTTC.

The V and J genes are TRBV5-1 and TRBJ1-1; a weak D match, TRBD1 (5 bases). The CDR3 is 13 amino acids. V was shortened by 1 base and J by 6 bases, with 10 bases between the two germline ends. CDR1 is SGHRS and CDR2 is YFSETQ in the germline V gene. As DNA, the CDR3 is TGCGCCAGCAGCTTGCTAGGGGTCTCTGAAGCTTTCTTT. Residues: CASSLLGVSEAFF. The whole variable domain, filled in from reference TRBV5-1 and TRBJ1-1, reads KAGVTQTPRYLIKTRGQQVTLSCSPISGHRSVSWYQQTPGQGLQFLFEYFSETQRNKGNFPGRFSGRQFSNSRSEMNVSTLELGDSALYLCASSLLGVSEAFFGQGTRLTVV.

This chain connects TRBV24-1 to TRBJ2-1; no clear D. The germline V and J ends were trimmed by 5 bases and 2 bases, with 12 bases remaining between them. Germline CDR1 is KGHDR and CDR2 is SFDVKD. The CDR3 runs to 15 residues. The CDR3: CATSGGGRAYNEQFF. CDR3 sequence (DNA): TGTGCCACCAGTGGCGGCGGCCGGGCCTACAATGAGCAGTTCTTC.

Only a few counts were recorded for this clone. The chain is built from TRBV2 and TRBJ2-2; 11 nucleotides align to TRBD2. The CDR3 is 18 residues long. Losses at the gene ends were 8 bases for V and 5 bases for J; bases not matched to a gene: 16. Looked up from germline, CDR1 is SNHLY and CDR2 is FYNNEI. This chain's CDR3 is CASGPTRLLAGVTGELFF. The CDR3, as DNA: TGTGCCAGCGGACCAACCCGCCTACTAGCGGGAGTTACCGGGGAGCTGTTTTTT. The full variable domain, with the rest looked up from reference TRBV2 and TRBJ2-2, is EPEVTQTPSHQVTQMGQEVILRCVPISNHLYFYWYRQILGQKVEFLVSFYNNEISEKSEIFDDQFSVERPDGSNFTLKIRSTKLEDSAMYFCASGPTRLLAGVTGELFFGEGSRLTVL.

The chain employs TRBV6-1 and TRBJ2-4, with 9 bases matching TRBD1. Trimming at V came to 2 bases and at J to 7 bases, leaving 6 bases not matched to a gene. Germline V lookup: CDR1 MNHNS, CDR2 SASEGT. This CDR3 spans 15 amino acids. The chain's CDR3 is CASSELGQGKNIQYF. In nucleotides, the CDR3 is TGTGCCAGCAGTGAATTAGGACAGGGGAAGAACATTCAGTACTTC.

The chain carries TRBV2 and TRBJ2-3, with D uncertain. Germline CDR1 and CDR2: SNHLY and FYNNEI. The length of the CDR3 is 15 residues. V gave up 4 bases and J gave up 1 base, with 12 bases separating them. The CDR3 reads CASSGEAPGTDTQYF. DNA for the CDR3: TGTGCCAGCAGTGGCGAGGCTCCCGGCACAGATACGCAGTATTTT.

This rearrangement joins TRBV19 to TRBJ1-5; D is possibly TRBD1 (6 bases). The ends were cut back, 10 bases at V and 4 bases at J, with 11 bases in the middle. Germline CDR1 and CDR2: LNHDA and SQIVND (reference sequence). The CDR3 runs to 12 residues. CDR3 protein: CATNRANQPQHF. The DNA of the CDR3 is TGTGCCACCAACAGGGCAAATCAGCCCCAGCATTTT.

In DNA form, the CDR3 reads TGTGCCTGGAGTGGTGGTCCAGGGAACACCGGGGAGCTGTTTTTT. It specifies CAWSGGPGNTGELFF. J is TRBJ2-2 and V is TRBV30, with D unresolved. The ends were cut back, 1 base at V and 1 base at J, with 10 bases in the middle. The CDR3 length is 15 residues. Germline V gene data show CDR1 as GTSNPN and CDR2 as SVGIG (reference sequence).